This paragraph reports one TCR beta chain. Per the germline V gene, CDR1 is SGHRS and CDR2 is YFSETQ. Trimming shortened V by 5 bases and J by 1 base, and 15 bases separated the two germline ends. The CDR3 totals 15 residues. The entry originates in a study of blood T cells in healthy people across ages. A J-beta primer mix and a sample-barcoded 5' primer were used in a second PCR of roughly 7 to 12 cycles. A single record per CDR3 protein comes from TCRdb applying MiXCR to the 5' RACE reads. The repertoire has roughly 2 million distinct CDR3 sequences, roughly 52% of them found once; the top ten carry approximately 2%.

Input material: blood. The rearrangement joins TRBV5-1 to TRBJ1-1; the D is unclear. The TCR originated in a woman in her 40s in good health. The CDR3 sequence: CASRIWTEPNTEAFF. For the CDR3, the DNA is TGCGCCAGCAGGATCTGGACGGAACCGAACACTGAAGCTTTCTTT.